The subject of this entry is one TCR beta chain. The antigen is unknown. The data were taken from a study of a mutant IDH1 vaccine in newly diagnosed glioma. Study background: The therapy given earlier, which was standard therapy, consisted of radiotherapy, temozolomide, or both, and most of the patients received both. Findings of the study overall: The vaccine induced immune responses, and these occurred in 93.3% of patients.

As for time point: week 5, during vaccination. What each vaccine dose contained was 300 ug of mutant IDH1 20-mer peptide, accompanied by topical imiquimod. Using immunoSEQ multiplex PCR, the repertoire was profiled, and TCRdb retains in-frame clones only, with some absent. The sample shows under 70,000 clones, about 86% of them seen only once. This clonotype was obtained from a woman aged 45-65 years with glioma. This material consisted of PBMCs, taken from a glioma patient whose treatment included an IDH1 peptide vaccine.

CDR3 amino acids: CASSLGLVDTQYF. The CDR3 region has the DNA TGTGCCAGCAGCTTGGGACTGGTAGATACGCAGTATTTT. The chain employs TRBV7-2 and TRBJ2-3; D perhaps matches TRBD2 (6 bases). With 3 bases removed from V and 5 bases from J, the gap between germline ends came to 9 bases. This CDR3 is built from 13 residues. Germline V gene sequence: CDR1 SGHTA, CDR2 FQGNSA.